This TCR beta chain was observed in a study of blood T cells in healthy people across ages. This CDR3 comprises 15 residues. Through a sample-barcoded 5' primer and a J-beta primer mix, a second PCR was run for roughly 7 to 12 cycles. MiXCR was run by TCRdb on the 5' RACE reads, yielding one entry per CDR3 protein. This sample yields approximately 400,000 distinct CDR3 sequences, of which approximately 47% are seen a single time; approximately 51% belongs to the top ten. V gene TRBV12-3 or TRBV12-4 combines with J gene TRBJ2-7, with D tentatively TRBD2 (6 bases). The J call is in doubt because the DNA end fits TRBJ2-5 better. The TCR comes from a man between 60 and 75 years old in good health. Source material: blood. CDR3: CASEVGRSRMETQYF. CDR3 sequence (DNA): TGTGCCAGCGAAGTCGGGAGATCCCGTATGGAGACCCAGTACTTC.